This T cell receptor (beta chain) was retrieved from a study of blood T cell repertoires in COVID-19. Germline V gene sequence: CDR1 LNHDA, CDR2 SQIVND (reference sequence). This CDR3 spans 16 amino acids. V lost 4 bases and J lost 4; bases outside the gene matches: 8. Assay: immunoSEQ multiplex PCR; the TCRdb copy retains only in-frame clones and omits some. The data contain around 300,000 clones, roughly nine tenths of them singletons. The sample was PBMCs or T cells enriched from blood (not recorded which). V gene TRBV19 combines with J gene TRBJ1-1, with 11 nucleotides matching TRBD1. The TCR sequence derives from a woman between 50 and 59 years old who had recovered from COVID-19. CDR3 protein: CASSTYRTGGSTEAFF. CDR3 nucleotides: TGTGCCAGTAGTACTTACAGGACAGGGGGCAGCACTGAAGCTTTCTTT.